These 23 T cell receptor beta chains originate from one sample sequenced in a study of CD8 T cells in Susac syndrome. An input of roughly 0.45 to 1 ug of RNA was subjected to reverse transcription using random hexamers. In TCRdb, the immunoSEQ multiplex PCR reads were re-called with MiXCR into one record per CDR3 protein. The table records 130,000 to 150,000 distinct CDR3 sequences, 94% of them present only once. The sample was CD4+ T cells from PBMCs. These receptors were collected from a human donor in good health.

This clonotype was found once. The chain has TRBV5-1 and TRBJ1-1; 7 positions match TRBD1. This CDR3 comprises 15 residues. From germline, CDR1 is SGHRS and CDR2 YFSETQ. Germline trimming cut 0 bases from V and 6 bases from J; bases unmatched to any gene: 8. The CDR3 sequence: CASSLALTGSAEAFF. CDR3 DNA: TGCGCCAGCAGCTTGGCCTTGACAGGGAGTGCTGAAGCTTTCTTT. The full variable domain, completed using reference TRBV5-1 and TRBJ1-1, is KAGVTQTPRYLIKTRGQQVTLSCSPISGHRSVSWYQQTPGQGLQFLFEYFSETQRNKGNFPGRFSGRQFSNSRSEMNVSTLELGDSALYLCASSLALTGSAEAFFGQGTRLTVV.

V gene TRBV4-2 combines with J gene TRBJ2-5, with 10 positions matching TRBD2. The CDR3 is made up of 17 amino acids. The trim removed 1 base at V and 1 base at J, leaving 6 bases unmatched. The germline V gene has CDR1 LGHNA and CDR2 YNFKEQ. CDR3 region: CASSQVKLAGAQETQYF. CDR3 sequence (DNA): TGTGCCAGCAGCCAAGTAAAGCTAGCGGGAGCCCAAGAGACCCAGTACTTC.

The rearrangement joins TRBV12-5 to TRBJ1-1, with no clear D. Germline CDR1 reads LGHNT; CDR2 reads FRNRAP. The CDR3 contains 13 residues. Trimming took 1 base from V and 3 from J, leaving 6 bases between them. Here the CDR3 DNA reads TGTGCTAGTGGTTTGGGGATCGACACTGAAGCTTTCTTT. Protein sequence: CASGLGIDTEAFF.

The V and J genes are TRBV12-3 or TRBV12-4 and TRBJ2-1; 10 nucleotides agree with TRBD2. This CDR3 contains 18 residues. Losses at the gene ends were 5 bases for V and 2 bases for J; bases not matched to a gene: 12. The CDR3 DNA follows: TGTGCCAGCAGTCCGCGTCCCACCACTAGCGGGGCCTACAATGAGCAGTTCTTC. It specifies CASSPRPTTSGAYNEQFF.

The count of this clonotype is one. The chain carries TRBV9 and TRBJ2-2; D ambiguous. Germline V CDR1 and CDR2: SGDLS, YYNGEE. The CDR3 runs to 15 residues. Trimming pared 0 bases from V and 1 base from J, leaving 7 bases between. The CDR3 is CASSVVGGNTGELFF. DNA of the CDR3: TGTGCCAGCAGCGTAGTTGGCGGGAACACCGGGGAGCTGTTTTTT.

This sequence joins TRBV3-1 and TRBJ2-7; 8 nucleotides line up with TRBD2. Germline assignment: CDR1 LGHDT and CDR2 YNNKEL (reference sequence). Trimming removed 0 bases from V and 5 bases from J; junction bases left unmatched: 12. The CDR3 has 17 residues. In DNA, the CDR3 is TGTGCCAGCAGCCAAGAATATCGGGGACTAGAGCGGCACGAGCAGTACTTC. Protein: CASSQEYRGLERHEQYF.

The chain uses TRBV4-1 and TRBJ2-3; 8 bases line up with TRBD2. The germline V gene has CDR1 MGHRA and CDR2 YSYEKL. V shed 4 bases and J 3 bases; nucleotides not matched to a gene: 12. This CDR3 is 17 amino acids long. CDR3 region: CASSPIAGGIETDTQYF. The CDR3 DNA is TGCGCCAGCAGCCCCATTGCGGGGGGCATCGAGACAGATACGCAGTATTTT.

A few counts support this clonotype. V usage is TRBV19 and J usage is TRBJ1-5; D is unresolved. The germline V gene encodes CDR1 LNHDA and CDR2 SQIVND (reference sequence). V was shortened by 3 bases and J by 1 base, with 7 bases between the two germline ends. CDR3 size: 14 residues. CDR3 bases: TGTGCCAGTAGTATTGTCGGAAGCAATCAGCCCCAGCATTTT. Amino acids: CASSIVGSNQPQHF.

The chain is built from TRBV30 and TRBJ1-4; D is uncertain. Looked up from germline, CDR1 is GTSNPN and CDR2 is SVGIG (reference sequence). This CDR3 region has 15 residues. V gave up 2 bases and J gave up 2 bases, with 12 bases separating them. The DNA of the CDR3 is TGTGCCTGGAGTCCCGCCGGGAGGACTAATGAAAAACTGTTTTTT. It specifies CAWSPAGRTNEKLFF.

CDR3 DNA sequence: TGCAGTGCTTCAAACGACGGGCCCCAAGGTGGCTACACCTTC. It translates to CSASNDGPQGGYTF. The J gene is TRBJ1-2, the V gene TRBV20-1, with D hard to call. V dropped 5 bases and J dropped 7 bases, with 20 bases sitting between them. Germline V gene lookup returns CDR1 DFQATT and CDR2 SNEGSKA (reference sequence). The length of the CDR3 is 14 residues.

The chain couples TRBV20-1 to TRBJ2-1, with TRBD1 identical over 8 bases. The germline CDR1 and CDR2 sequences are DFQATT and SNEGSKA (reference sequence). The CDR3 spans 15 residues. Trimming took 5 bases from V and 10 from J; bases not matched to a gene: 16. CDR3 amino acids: CSAPVSGGEFGEQFF. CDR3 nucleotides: TGCAGTGCTCCGGTATCAGGGGGCGAATTTGGCGAGCAGTTCTTC.

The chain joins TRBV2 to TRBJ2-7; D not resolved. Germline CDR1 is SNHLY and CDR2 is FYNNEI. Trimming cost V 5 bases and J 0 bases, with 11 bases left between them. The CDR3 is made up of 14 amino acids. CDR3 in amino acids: CASSSGSLSYEQYF. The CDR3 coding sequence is TGTGCCAGCAGTTCCGGGTCCCTCTCCTACGAGCAGTACTTC.

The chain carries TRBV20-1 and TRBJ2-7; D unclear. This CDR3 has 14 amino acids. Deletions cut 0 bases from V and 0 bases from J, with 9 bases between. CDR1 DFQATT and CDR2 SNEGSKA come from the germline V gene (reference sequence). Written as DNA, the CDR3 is TGCAGTGCTAGAGACGGTACCAGCTCCTACGAGCAGTACTTC. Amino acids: CSARDGTSSYEQYF.

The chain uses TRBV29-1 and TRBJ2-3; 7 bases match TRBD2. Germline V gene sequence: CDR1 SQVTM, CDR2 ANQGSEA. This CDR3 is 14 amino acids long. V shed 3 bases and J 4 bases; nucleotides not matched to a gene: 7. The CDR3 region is CSVEGGRRADTQYF. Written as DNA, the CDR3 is TGCAGCGTTGAGGGCGGGAGAAGGGCAGATACGCAGTATTTT.

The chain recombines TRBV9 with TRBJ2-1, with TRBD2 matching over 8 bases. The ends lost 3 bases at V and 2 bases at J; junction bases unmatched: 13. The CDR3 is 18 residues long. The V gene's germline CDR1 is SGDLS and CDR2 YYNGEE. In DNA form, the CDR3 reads TGTGCCAGCAGCGCCCTTGGAACGGGAGGGTCGGCCTACAATGAGCAGTTCTTC. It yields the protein CASSALGTGGSAYNEQFF.

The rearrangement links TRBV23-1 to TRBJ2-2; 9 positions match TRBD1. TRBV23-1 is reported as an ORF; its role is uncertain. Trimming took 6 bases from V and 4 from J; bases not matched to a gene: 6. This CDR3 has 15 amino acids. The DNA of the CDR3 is TGCGCCAGCAGCTTCCGGGACAGGGTCACCGGGGAGCTGTTTTTT. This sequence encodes CASSFRDRVTGELFF.

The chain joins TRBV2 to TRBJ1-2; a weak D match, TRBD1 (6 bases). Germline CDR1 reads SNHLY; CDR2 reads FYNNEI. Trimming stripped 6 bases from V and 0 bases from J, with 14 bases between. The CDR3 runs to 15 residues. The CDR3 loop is CASRARTASNYGYTF. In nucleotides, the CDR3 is TGTGCCAGCAGGGCGCGGACAGCTTCTAACTATGGCTACACCTTC. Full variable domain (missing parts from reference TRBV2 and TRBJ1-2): EPEVTQTPSHQVTQMGQEVILRCVPISNHLYFYWYRQILGQKVEFLVSFYNNEISEKSEIFDDQFSVERPDGSNFTLKIRSTKLEDSAMYFCASRARTASNYGYTFGSGTRLTVV.

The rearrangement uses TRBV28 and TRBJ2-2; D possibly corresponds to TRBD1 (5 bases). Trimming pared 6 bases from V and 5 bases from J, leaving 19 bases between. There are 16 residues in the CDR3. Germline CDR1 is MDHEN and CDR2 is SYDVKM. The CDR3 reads CASRNYGFYRTGELFF. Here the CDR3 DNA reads TGTGCCAGCAGGAACTACGGATTTTACAGGACCGGGGAGCTGTTTTTT. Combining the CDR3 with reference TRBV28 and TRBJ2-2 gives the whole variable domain DVKVTQSSRYLVKRTGEKVFLECVQDMDHENMFWYRQDPGLGLRLIYFSYDVKMKEKGDIPEGYSVSREKKERFSLILESASTNQTSMYLCASRNYGFYRTGELFFGEGSRLTVL.

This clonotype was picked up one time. CDR3 amino acids: CASSLGLSTQYF. The CDR3 bases are TGTGCCAGCAGCCTAGGACTCTCCACGCAGTATTTT. The chain is built from TRBV3-1 and TRBJ2-3; a possible D gene is TRBD2 (5 bases). This CDR3 is built from 12 residues. Per germline, CDR1 LGHDT and CDR2 YNNKEL (reference sequence). V was cut by 4 bases and J by 9 bases, with 11 bases left in between.

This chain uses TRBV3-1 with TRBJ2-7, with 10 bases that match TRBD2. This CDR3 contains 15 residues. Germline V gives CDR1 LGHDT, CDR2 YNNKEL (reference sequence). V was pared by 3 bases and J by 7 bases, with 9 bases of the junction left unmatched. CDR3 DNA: TGTGCCAGCAGCCAGGTAACTAGCGGGATGTGGGAGCAGTACTTC. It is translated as CASSQVTSGMWEQYF.

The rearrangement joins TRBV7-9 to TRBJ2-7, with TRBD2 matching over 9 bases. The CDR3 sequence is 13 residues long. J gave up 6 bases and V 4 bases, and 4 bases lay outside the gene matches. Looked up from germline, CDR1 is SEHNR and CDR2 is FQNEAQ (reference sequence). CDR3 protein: CASSSLAGIEQYF. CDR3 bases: TGTGCCAGCAGCTCCCTAGCGGGAATCGAGCAGTACTTC. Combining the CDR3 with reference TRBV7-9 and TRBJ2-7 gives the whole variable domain DTGVSQNPRHKITKRGQNVTFRCDPISEHNRLYWYRQTLGQGPEFLTYFQNEAQLEKSRLLSDRFSAERPKGSFSTLEIQRTEQGDSAMYLCASSSLAGIEQYFGPGTRLTVT.

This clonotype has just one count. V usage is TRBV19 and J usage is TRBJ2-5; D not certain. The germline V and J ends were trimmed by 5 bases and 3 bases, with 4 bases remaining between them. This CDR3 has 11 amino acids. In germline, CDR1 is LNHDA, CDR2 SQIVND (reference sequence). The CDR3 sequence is CASSQKETQYF. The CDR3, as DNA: TGTGCCAGTAGTCAAAAAGAGACCCAGTACTTC. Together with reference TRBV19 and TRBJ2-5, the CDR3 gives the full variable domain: DGGITQSPKYLFRKEGQNVTLSCEQNLNHDAMYWYRQDPGQGLRLIYYSQIVNDFQKGDIAEGYSVSREKKESFPLTVTSAQKNPTAFYLCASSQKETQYFGPGTRLLVL.

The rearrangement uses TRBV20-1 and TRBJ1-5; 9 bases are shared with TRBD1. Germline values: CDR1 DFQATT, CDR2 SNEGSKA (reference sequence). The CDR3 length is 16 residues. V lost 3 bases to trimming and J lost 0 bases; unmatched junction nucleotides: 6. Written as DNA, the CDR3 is TGCAGTGCTAGGGGGACAGGGAAAGATAGCAATCAGCCCCAGCATTTT. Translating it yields CSARGTGKDSNQPQHF.